This T cell receptor beta chain was sequenced in a study of human T cells and chemical hapten exposure. Across the study: Small discrepancies in pooled library volume mainly accounted for the varying TCR yields per sample.

Notes on the study in general: Sensitizing with DPC caused no change in TCRs above 1 in 1000 frequency.

Germline V gene data show CDR1 as PRHDT and CDR2 as FYEKMQ (reference sequence). V was clipped by 5 bases and J by 8 bases, with 26 bases between them. The CDR3 consists of 17 residues. In its sample, this clonotype was seen many times. What it binds is not known. The library tagged individual cDNA molecules with unique molecular identifiers. In the authors' workflow: Counts of TCRs in each sample centred on a median of around 92,000 and extended from around 25,000 to 690,000. TCRdb ran MiXCR on the RACE reads and lists one entry per CDR3 protein. The V and J calls here are based on TCRdb, not the publication. Among roughly 120,000 distinct CDR3 sequences listed, more than 7.5% were seen once. Time point specified: healthy volunteer bleed at 2 weeks. Total RNA extraction was carried out from unfractionated whole blood.

Sequencing was carried out using whole blood. This chain uses TRBV13 with TRBJ2-3, with D perhaps TRBD1 (7 bases). The TCR sequence derives from a male donor in good health. Some clones in this sample may be carry-over from other donors' samples. The CDR3 sequence: CASSPPGGGASLGTQYF. CDR3 sequence (DNA): TGTGCCAGCAGCCCCCCCGGAGGGGGCGCCTCCTTGGGTACGCAGTATTTT.